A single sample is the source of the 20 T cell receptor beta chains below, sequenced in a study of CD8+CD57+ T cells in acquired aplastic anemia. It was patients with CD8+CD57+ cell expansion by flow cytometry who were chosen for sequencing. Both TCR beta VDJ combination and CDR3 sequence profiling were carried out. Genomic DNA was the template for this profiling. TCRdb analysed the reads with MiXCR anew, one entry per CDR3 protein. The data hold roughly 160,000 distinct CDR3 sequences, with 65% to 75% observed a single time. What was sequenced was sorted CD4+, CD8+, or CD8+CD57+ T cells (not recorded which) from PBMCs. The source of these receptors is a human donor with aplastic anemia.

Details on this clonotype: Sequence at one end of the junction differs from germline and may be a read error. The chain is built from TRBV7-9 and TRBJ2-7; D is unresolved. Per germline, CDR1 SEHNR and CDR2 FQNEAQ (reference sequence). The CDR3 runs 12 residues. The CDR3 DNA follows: TGTGCCAGCAGCTCACTCTCTTACGAGCAGCACTTC. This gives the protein CASSSLSYEQHF.

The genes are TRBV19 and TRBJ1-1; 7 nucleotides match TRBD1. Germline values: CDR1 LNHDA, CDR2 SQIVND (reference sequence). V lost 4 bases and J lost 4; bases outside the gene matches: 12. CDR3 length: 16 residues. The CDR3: CASSTVLRGRGTEAFF. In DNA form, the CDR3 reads TGTGCCAGTAGTACGGTTTTGAGGGGGCGCGGCACTGAAGCTTTCTTT.

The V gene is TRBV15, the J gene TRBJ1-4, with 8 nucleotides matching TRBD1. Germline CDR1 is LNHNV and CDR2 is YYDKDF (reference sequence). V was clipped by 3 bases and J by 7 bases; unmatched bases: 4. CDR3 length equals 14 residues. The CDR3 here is CATSSGRGREKLFF. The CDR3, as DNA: TGTGCCACCAGCAGTGGCAGGGGGCGTGAAAAACTGTTTTTT.

In DNA form, the CDR3 reads TGTGCCAGCAGCTTTGCAGGGGACACCGGGGAGCTGTTTTTT. Protein sequence: CASSFAGDTGELFF. This chain joins TRBV7-3 and TRBJ2-2, with TRBD1 as a possible D gene (6 bases). V was clipped by 3 bases and J by 3 bases, with 8 bases between them. Germline-derived CDR1 and CDR2 are SGHTA and FQGTGA. The CDR3 totals 14 residues.

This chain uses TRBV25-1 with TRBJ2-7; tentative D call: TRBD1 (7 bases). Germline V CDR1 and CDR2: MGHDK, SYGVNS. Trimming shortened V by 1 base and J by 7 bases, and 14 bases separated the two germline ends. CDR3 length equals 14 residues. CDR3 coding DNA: TGTGCCAGCAGTGAATTCACAGGGGCGGGGGAGCAGTACTTC. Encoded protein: CASSEFTGAGEQYF.

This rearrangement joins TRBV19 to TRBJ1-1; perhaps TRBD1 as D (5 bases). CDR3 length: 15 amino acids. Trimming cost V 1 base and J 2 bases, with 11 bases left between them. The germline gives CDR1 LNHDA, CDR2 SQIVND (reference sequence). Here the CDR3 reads CASSIVGDANTEAFF. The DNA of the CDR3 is TGTGCCAGTAGTATAGTAGGGGATGCAAACACTGAAGCTTTCTTT.

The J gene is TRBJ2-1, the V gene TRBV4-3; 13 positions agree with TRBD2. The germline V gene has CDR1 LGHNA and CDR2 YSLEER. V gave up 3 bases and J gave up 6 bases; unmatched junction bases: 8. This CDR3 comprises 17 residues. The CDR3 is CASSHPRGTSGTNEQFF. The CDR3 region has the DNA TGCGCCAGCAGCCACCCTCGCGGGACTAGCGGGACCAATGAGCAGTTCTTC.

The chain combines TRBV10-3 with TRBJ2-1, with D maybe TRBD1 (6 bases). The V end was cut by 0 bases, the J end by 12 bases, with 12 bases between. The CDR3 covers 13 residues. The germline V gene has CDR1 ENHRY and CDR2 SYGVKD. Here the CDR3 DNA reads TGTGCCATCAGTGAGTCGAACAGGGTTGGGCAGTTCTTC. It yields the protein CAISESNRVGQFF.

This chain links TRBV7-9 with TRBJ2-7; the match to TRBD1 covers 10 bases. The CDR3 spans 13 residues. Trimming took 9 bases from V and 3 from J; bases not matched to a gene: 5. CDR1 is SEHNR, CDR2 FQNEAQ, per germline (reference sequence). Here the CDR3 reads CASTGTGVYEQYF. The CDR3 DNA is TGTGCCAGTACCGGGACAGGGGTCTACGAGCAGTACTTC.

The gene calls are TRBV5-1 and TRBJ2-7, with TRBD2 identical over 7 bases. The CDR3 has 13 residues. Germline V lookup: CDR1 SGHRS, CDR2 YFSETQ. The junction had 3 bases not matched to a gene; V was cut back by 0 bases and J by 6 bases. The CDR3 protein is CASSLGGGVEQYF. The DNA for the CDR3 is TGCGCCAGCAGCTTGGGCGGGGGTGTCGAGCAGTACTTC.

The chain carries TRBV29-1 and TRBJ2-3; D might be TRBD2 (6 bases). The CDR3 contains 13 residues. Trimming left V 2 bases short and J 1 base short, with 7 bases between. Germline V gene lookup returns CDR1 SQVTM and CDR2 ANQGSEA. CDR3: CSVEPGGTDTQYF. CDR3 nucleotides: TGCAGCGTTGAACCGGGGGGCACAGATACGCAGTATTTT.

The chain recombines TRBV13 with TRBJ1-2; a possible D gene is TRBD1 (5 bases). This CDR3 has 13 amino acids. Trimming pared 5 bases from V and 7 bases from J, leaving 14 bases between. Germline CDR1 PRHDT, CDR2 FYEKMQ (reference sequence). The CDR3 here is CASSRSLQGGYTF. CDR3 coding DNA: TGTGCCAGCAGCCGTTCACTCCAGGGTGGCTACACCTTC.

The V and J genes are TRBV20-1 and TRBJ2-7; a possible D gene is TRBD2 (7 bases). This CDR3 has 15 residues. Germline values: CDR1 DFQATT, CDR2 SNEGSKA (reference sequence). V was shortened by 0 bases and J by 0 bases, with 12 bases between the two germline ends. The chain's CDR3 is CSAREEGGNSYEQYF. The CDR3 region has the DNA TGCAGTGCTAGAGAGGAGGGGGGGAACTCCTACGAGCAGTACTTC.

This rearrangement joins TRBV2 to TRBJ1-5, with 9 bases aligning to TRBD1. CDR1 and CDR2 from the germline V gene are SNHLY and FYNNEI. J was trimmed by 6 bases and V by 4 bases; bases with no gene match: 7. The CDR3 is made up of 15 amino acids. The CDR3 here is CASSALQGASQPQHF. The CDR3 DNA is TGTGCCAGCAGTGCTTTACAGGGGGCCAGTCAGCCCCAGCATTTT.

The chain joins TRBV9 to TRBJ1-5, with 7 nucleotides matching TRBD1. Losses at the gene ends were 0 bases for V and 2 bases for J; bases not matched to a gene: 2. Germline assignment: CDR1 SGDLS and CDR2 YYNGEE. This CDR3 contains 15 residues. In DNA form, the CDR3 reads TGTGCCAGCAGCGTAGATGACAGGGGCAATCAGCCCCAGCATTTT. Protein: CASSVDDRGNQPQHF.

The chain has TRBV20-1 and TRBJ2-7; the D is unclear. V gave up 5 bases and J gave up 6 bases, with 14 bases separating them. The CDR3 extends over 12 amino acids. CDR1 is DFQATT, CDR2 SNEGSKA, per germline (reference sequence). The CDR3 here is CSALETQAEQYF. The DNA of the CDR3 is TGCAGTGCTCTAGAGACCCAGGCCGAGCAGTACTTC.

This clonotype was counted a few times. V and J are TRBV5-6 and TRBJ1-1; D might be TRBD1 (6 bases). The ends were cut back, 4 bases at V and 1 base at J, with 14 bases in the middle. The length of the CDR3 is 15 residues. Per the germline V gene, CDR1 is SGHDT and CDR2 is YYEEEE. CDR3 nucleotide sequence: TGTGCCAGCAGCCCCCGACAGGAAGGGAACACTGAAGCTTTCTTT. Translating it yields CASSPRQEGNTEAFF.

The CDR3 bases are TGTGCCAGCAGCACCGGGACAGGGGGCCTGGCTAACTATGGCTACACCTTC. Its protein product is CASSTGTGGLANYGYTF. J is TRBJ1-2 and V is TRBV7-2; 12 positions agree with TRBD1. The CDR3 runs to 17 residues. Germline values: CDR1 SGHTA, CDR2 FQGNSA. Unmatched junction bases numbered 7, after V lost 5 bases and J lost 0 bases.

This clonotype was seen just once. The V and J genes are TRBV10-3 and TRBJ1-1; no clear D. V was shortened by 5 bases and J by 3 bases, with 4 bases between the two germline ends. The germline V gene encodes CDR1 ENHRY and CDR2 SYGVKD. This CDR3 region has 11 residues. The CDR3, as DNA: TGTGCCATCAGTCGTGACACTGAAGCTTTCTTT. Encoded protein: CAISRDTEAFF.

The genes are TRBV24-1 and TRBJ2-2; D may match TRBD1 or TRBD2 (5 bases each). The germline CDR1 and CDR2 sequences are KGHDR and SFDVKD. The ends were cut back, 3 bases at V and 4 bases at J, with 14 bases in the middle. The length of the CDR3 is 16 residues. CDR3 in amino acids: CATSDAGAGVTGELFF. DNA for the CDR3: TGTGCCACCAGTGATGCCGGGGCGGGCGTCACCGGGGAGCTGTTTTTT.